A single sample gave rise to the 14 T cell receptor beta chains below, sequenced in a study of Tregs in tolerant kidney transplant recipients. The repertoire was sequenced with immunoSEQ multiplex PCR; TCRdb's copy has only in-frame clones and lacks some. The specimen's table records some 29,000 clones. Related graft donors supplied nonmyeloablative bone marrow transplants, and mixed chimerism was transient. The sample was CD4+ T cells from blood (PBMCs), taken 24 months after the transplant. These receptors originate from a human patient who received a combined kidney and bone marrow transplant. Some T cells may originate from the graft donor.

Incomplete CDR3 DNA: TGTGCCAGCTCACCAGAGCGGGGCGAG. This codes for CASSPERGE. The full CDR3 reads CASSPERGEQYF. V gene TRBV18 combines with J gene TRBJ2-7; TRBD2 matches at 7 bases. The read stops 3 residues short of the end of the CDR3; the missing end is completed from the germline J gene. Trimming cost V 2 bases and J 6 bases; bases outside gene matches: 1. CDR1 is KGHSH, CDR2 LQKENI, per germline. The CDR3 consists of 12 residues.

As concerns this clone: The read terminates 3 residues ahead of where the CDR3 ends, so the germline J gene completes it. The chain carries TRBV16 and TRBJ2-7, with a possible D match to TRBD1 (6 bases). Germline values: CDR1 KGHSY, CDR2 FQNENV. The CDR3 covers 19 residues. With 4 bases removed from V and 0 bases from J, the gap between germline ends came to 25 bases. The CDR3 bases that were read are TGTGCCAGCAGCCGCCACGTTTTCGGACAGACCTTCATCTCCTACGAG. This encodes CASSRHVFGQTFISYE. The whole CDR3 is CASSRHVFGQTFISYEQYF.

Concerning this clone: With the read ending 3 residues before the CDR3 end, the germline J gene is used to fill in that end. This chain uses TRBV12-3 or TRBV12-4 with TRBJ2-4; tentatively, D is TRBD1 (5 bases). This CDR3 is 11 amino acids long. The CDR3 is CASSLGQVQYF. The sequenced part of the CDR3 DNA is TGTGCCAGCAGTTTGGGGCAGGTT.

For this clone: From the germline J gene comes the end of the CDR3, since the read stops 3 residues before it. The rearrangement uses TRBV29-1 and TRBJ2-5; D possibly corresponds to TRBD1 (6 bases). The CDR3 is made up of 12 amino acids. Trimming took off 6 bases at V and 5 bases at J, with 13 bases between the two ends. Germline lookup yields CDR1 SQVTM and CDR2 ANQGSEA. CDR3 bases read: TGCAGCGTAGAGGACAGTTGGGAGACC. It codes for CSVEDSWET. The whole CDR3 protein reads CSVEDSWETQYF.

As regards this clone: The read ends 3 residues shy of where the CDR3 ends; the end is completed using the germline J gene. This chain joins TRBV10-1 and TRBJ2-5, with TRBD2 as a possible D gene (6 bases). V was pared by 4 bases and J by 5 bases, with 11 bases between. In germline, CDR1 is WNHNN, CDR2 SYGVQD (reference sequence). The CDR3 contains 13 residues. The part of the CDR3 DNA that was read is TGCGCCAGCAGTGGGAGGGCTGGTGAGACC. As protein: CASSGRAGET. In full, the CDR3 is CASSGRAGETQYF.

About this clone: The sequence runs out 3 residues before the end of the CDR3; the remainder is reconstructed from the germline J gene. The chain carries TRBV20-1 and TRBJ2-1, with 11 bases aligning to TRBD2. CDR3 length equals 15 residues. From germline, CDR1 is DFQATT and CDR2 SNEGSKA (reference sequence). V dropped 1 base and J dropped 8; count of bases not matched to a gene: 7. Partial CDR3 DNA: TGCAGTGCTAGAGTTTTGCTAGCGGGGGGCTATGAG. It codes for CSARVLLAGGYE. The complete CDR3 sequence is CSARVLLAGGYEQFF.

Notes on this clone: The read comes to an end 3 residues before the CDR3 does, leaving the germline J gene to fill in the end. The V gene is TRBV20-1, the J gene TRBJ2-7; D perhaps matches TRBD1 (5 bases). The V end was cut by 0 bases, the J end by 0 bases, with 18 bases between. The V gene's germline CDR1 is DFQATT and CDR2 SNEGSKA (reference sequence). The CDR3 covers 17 residues. The sequenced part of the CDR3 DNA is TGCAGTGCTAGAGATAATATCAGGGCTCCTAACTCCTACGAG. It is translated as CSARDNIRAPNSYE. The whole CDR3 is CSARDNIRAPNSYEQYF.

Of note for this clone: Sequencing ends 3 residues short of the CDR3 end; the germline J gene provides the rest. The chain is built from TRBV5-1 and TRBJ2-7, with TRBD2 identical over 7 bases. Per germline, CDR1 SGHRS and CDR2 YFSETQ. This CDR3 spans 14 amino acids. J gave up 2 bases and V 0 bases, and 2 bases lay outside the gene matches. CDR3 protein: CASSLAAGAYEQYF. CDR3 DNA (partial): TGCGCCAGCAGCTTGGCCGCGGGAGCCTACGAG.

About this clone itself: The CDR3 goes on 3 residues after the read ends, and that part is filled in from the germline J gene. The chain couples TRBV2 to TRBJ2-7; 7 bases align to TRBD1. Looked up from germline, CDR1 is SNHLY and CDR2 is FYNNEI. V trimming: 6 bases; J trimming: 4 bases; junction bases outside the gene matches: 12. The length of the CDR3 is 15 residues. CDR3 bases read: TGTGCCAGCAGAGACGTAGTGGGACAGCCTTACGAG. Amino acids: CASRDVVGQPYE. The CDR3, in full, reads CASRDVVGQPYEQYF. The full variable domain, with the rest looked up from reference TRBV2 and TRBJ2-7, is EPEVTQTPSHQVTQMGQEVILRCVPISNHLYFYWYRQILGQKVEFLVSFYNNEISEKSEIFDDQFSVERPDGSNFTLKIRSTKLEDSAMYFCASRDVVGQPYEQYFGPGTRLTVT.

As concerns this clone: The read ends 3 residues before the CDR3 terminus; that terminus is restored from the germline J gene. The J gene is TRBJ2-5, the V gene TRBV11-3; TRBD2 matches at 7 bases. The CDR3 is made up of 15 amino acids. The junction had 7 bases not matched to a gene; V was cut back by 1 base and J by 5 bases. Per the germline V gene, CDR1 is SGHNT and CDR2 is YENEEA. This CDR3 is CASSLGGRGRETQYF. The sequenced part of the CDR3 DNA is TGTGCCAGCAGCTTAGGAGGGAGGGGTCGGGAGACC.

Comment on this clone: The read is 3 residues too short to cover the CDR3 end, so that end is filled in from the germline J gene. The chain joins TRBV20-1 to TRBJ2-7; 7 bases are shared with TRBD1. Germline-derived CDR1 and CDR2 are DFQATT and SNEGSKA (reference sequence). The CDR3 runs to 11 residues. Trimming took 6 bases from V and 3 from J; bases not matched to a gene: 2. CDR3 protein: CSARQGYEQYF. The DNA read from the CDR3 is TGCAGTGCCAGACAGGGCTACGAG.

On this clone itself: The read comes to an end 3 residues before the CDR3 does, leaving the germline J gene to fill in the end. This chain uses TRBV4-2 with TRBJ2-5; D ambiguous. The CDR3 consists of 15 residues. Trimming stripped 0 bases from V and 2 bases from J, with 10 bases between. Germline V gene lookup returns CDR1 LGHNA and CDR2 YNFKEQ. The CDR3 sequence is CASSQEGSRQETQYF. The DNA read from the CDR3 is TGTGCCAGCAGCCAAGAAGGAAGCAGGCAAGAGACC.

Notes on this clone: The read ends 3 residues before the CDR3 terminus; that terminus is restored from the germline J gene. The genes are TRBV6-2 or TRBV6-3 and TRBJ1-1, with no clear D. Trimming removed 6 bases at V and 4 bases at J, with 6 bases between. In germline, CDR1 is MNHEY, CDR2 SVGEGT. CDR3 length: 11 amino acids. The CDR3 spells CASSLRTEAFF. CDR3 bases read: TGTGCCAGCAGCCTCCGCACTGAA.

Worth noting for this clone: The DNA ends 3 residues before the CDR3 does, and the rest of the CDR3 is filled in from the germline J gene. This chain uses TRBV13 with TRBJ1-1; D perhaps matches TRBD1 (5 bases). This CDR3 contains 13 residues. Germline CDR1 and CDR2: PRHDT and FYEKMQ (reference sequence). The V end lost 1 base, the J end lost 5 bases, and 8 bases lay between the germline ends. The sequenced CDR3 bases are TGTGCCAGCAGCTTAGTTAGGGGAACTGAA. Encoded protein: CASSLVRGTE. The CDR3 in full is CASSLVRGTEAFF. Supplemented by reference TRBV13 and TRBJ1-1, the full variable domain reads AAGVIQSPRHLIKEKRETATLKCYPIPRHDTVYWYQQGPGQDPQFLISFYEKMQSDKGSIPDRFSAQQFSDYHSELNMSSLELGDSALYFCASSLVRGTEAFFGQGTRLTVV.